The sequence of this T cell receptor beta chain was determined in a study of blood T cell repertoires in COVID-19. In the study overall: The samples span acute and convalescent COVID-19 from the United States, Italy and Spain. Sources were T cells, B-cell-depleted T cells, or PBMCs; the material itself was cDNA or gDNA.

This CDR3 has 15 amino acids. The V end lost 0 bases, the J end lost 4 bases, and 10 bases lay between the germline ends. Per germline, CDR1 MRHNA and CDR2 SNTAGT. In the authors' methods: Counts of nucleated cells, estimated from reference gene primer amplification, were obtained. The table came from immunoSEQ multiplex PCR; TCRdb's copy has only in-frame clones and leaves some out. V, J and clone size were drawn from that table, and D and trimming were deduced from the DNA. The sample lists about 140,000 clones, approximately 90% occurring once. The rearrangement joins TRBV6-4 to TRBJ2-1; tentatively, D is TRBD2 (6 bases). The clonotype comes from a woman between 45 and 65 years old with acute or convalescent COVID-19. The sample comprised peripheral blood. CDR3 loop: CASSDSGLQYNEQFF. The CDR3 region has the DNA TGTGCCAGCAGTGACTCGGGACTCCAGTACAATGAGCAGTTCTTC.